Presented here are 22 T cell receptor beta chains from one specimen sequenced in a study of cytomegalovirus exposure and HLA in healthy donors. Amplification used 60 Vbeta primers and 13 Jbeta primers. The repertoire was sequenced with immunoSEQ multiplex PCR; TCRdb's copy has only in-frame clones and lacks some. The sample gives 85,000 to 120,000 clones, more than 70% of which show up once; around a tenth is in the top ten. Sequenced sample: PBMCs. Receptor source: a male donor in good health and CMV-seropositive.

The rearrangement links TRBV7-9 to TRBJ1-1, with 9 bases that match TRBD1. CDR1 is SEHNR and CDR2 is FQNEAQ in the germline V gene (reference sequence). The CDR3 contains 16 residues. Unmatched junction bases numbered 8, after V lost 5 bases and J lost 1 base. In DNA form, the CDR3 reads TGTGCCAGCAGCCCGGGACAGGGTGGCCAGAACACTGAAGCTTTCTTT. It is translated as CASSPGQGGQNTEAFF.

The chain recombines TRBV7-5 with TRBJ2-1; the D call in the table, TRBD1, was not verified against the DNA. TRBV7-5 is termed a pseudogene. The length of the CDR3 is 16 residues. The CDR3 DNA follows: TGTGCCAGAAGCTTAGCACCCTTCAGCTCCTACAATGAGCAGTTCTTC. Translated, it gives CARSLAPFSSYNEQFF.

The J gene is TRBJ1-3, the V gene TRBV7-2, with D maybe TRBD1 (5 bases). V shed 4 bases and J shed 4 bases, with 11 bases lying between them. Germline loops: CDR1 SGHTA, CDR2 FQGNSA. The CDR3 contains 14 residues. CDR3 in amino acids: CASSSSPGGNTIYF. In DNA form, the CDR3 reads TGTGCCAGCAGCTCTTCTCCAGGGGGAAACACCATATATTTT.

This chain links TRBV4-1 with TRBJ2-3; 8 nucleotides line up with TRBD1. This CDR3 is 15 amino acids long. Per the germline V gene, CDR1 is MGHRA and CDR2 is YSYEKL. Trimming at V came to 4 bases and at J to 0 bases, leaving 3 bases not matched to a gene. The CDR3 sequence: CASSPDRESTDTQYF. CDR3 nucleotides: TGCGCCAGCAGCCCGGACAGGGAAAGCACAGATACGCAGTATTTT.

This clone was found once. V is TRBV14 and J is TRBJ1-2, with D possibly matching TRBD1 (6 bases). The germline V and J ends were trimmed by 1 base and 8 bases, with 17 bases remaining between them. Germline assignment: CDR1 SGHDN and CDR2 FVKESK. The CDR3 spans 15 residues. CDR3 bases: TGTGCCAGCAGCCAAGTTGCAACAGGGACGAGGGGCTACACCTTC. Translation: CASSQVATGTRGYTF.

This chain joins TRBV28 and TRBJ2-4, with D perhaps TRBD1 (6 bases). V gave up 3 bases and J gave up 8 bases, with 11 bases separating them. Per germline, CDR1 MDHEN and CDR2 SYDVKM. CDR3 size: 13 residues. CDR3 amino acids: CASSFRGGDIQYF. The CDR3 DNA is TGTGCCAGCAGTTTCAGGGGCGGTGACATTCAGTACTTC.

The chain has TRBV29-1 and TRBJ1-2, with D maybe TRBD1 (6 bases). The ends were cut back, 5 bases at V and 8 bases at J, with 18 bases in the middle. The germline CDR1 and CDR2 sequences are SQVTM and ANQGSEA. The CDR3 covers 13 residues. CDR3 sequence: CSVPGPRGEGYTF. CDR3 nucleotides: TGCAGCGTTCCGGGACCCAGGGGCGAGGGCTACACCTTC.

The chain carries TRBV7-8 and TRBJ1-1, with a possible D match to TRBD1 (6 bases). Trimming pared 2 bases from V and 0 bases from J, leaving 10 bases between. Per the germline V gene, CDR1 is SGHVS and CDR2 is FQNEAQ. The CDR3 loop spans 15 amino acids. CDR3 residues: CASSLWAGVNTEAFF. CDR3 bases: TGTGCCAGCAGCTTATGGGCAGGGGTGAACACTGAAGCTTTCTTT.

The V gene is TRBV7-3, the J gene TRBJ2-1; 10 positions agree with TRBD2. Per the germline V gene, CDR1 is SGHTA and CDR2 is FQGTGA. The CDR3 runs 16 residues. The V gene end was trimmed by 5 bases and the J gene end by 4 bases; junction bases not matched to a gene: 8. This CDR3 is CASSPNPLAGYNEQFF. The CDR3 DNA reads TGTGCCAGCAGCCCAAATCCACTAGCGGGATACAATGAGCAGTTCTTC.

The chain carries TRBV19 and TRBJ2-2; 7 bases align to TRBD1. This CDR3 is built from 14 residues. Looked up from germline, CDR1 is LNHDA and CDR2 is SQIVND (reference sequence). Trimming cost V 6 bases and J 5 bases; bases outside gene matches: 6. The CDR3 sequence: CASRDRADTGELFF. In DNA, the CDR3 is TGTGCCAGTAGAGACAGGGCTGATACCGGGGAGCTGTTTTTT.

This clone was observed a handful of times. The CDR3 sequence: CASSLFRGRARNEQFF. The CDR3, as DNA: TGTGCCAGCAGTTTATTTCGCGGGAGGGCCCGGAATGAGCAGTTCTTC. The chain couples TRBV27 to TRBJ2-1; 9 nucleotides align to TRBD2. Germline V gives CDR1 MNHEY, CDR2 SMNVEV (reference sequence). The J segment lost 7 bases and the V segment lost 1 base, leaving 8 bases of the junction unmatched. This CDR3 spans 16 amino acids.

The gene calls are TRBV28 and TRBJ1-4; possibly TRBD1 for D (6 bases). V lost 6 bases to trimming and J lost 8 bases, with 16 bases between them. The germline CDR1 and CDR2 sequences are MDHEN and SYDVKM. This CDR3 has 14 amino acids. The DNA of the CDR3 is TGTGCCAGCAGAAAACAGGGCTTTACGGAAAAACTGTTTTTT. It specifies CASRKQGFTEKLFF.

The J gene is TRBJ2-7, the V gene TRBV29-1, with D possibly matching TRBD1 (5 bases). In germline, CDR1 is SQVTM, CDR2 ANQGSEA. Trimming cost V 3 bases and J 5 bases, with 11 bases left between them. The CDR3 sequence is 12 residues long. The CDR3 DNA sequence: TGCAGCGTTGATGTCAGGGATGACGAGCAGTACTTC. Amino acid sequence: CSVDVRDDEQYF.

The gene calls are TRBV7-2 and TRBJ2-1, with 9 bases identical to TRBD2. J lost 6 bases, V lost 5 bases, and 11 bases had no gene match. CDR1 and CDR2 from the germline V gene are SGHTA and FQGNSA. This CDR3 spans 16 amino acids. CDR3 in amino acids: CASSLSVAGGRNEQFF. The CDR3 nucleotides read TGTGCCAGCAGCCTCTCGGTGGCGGGAGGGCGCAATGAGCAGTTCTTC.

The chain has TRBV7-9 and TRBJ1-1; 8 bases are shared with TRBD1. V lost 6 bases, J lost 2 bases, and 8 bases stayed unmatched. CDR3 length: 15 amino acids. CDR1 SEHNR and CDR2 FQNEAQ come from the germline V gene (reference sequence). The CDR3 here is CASSFGQGSNTEAFF. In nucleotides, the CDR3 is TGTGCCAGCAGTTTCGGACAGGGATCTAACACTGAAGCTTTCTTT.

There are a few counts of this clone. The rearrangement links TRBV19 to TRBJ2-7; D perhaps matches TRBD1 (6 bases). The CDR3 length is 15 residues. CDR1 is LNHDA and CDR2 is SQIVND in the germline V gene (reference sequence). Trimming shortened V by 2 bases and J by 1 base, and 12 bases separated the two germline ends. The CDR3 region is CASSISFDRSYEQYF. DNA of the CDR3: TGTGCCAGTAGTATATCCTTTGACAGGTCCTACGAGCAGTACTTC. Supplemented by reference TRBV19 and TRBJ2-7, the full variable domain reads DGGITQSPKYLFRKEGQNVTLSCEQNLNHDAMYWYRQDPGQGLRLIYYSQIVNDFQKGDIAEGYSVSREKKESFPLTVTSAQKNPTAFYLCASSISFDRSYEQYFGPGTRLTVT.

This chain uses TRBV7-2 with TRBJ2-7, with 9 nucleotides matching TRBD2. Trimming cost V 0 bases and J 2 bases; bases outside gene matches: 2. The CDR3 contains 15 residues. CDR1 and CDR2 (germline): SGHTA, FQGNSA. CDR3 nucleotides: TGTGCCAGCAGCTTAGCCCTAGCGGGAACCTACGAGCAGTACTTC. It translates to CASSLALAGTYEQYF.

The CDR3 region is CASSGGQGRAGNYEQYF. The CDR3 nucleotides read TGTGCCAGCAGCGGGGGACAGGGAAGGGCGGGAAATTACGAGCAGTACTTC. This chain links TRBV5-6 with TRBJ2-7; 9 nucleotides match TRBD1. CDR1 is SGHDT, CDR2 YYEEEE, per germline. With V trimmed by 4 bases and J by 4 bases, 15 bases remained unmatched. The CDR3 sequence is 17 residues long.

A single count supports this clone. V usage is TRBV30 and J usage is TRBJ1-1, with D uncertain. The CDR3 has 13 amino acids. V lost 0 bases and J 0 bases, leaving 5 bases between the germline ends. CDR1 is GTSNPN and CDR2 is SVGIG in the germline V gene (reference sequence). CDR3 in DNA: TGTGCCTGGAGTGTACGGGTGAACACTGAAGCTTTCTTT. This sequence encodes CAWSVRVNTEAFF. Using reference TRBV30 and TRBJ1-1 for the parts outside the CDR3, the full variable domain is SQTIHQWPATLVQPVGSPLSLECTVEGTSNPNLYWYRQAAGRGLQLLFYSVGIGQISSEVPQNLSASRPQDRQFILSSKKLLLSDSGFYLCAWSVRVNTEAFFGQGTRLTVV.

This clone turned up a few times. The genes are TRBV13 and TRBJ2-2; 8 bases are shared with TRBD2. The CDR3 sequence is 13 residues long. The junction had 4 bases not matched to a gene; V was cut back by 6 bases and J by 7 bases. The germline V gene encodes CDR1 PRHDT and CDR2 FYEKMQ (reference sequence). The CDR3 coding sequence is TGTGCCAGCAGTTCCGGGGGGGGCGGGGAGCTGTTTTTT. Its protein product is CASSSGGGGELFF. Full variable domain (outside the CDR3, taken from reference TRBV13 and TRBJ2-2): AAGVIQSPRHLIKEKRETATLKCYPIPRHDTVYWYQQGPGQDPQFLISFYEKMQSDKGSIPDRFSAQQFSDYHSELNMSSLELGDSALYFCASSSGGGGELFFGEGSRLTVL.

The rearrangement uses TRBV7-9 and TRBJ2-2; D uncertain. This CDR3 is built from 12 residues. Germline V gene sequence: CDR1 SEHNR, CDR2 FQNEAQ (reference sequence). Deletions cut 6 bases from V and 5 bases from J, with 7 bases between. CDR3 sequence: CASRHGTGELFF. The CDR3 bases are TGTGCCAGCAGGCACGGGACCGGGGAGCTGTTTTTT. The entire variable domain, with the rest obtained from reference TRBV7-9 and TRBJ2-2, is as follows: DTGVSQNPRHKITKRGQNVTFRCDPISEHNRLYWYRQTLGQGPEFLTYFQNEAQLEKSRLLSDRFSAERPKGSFSTLEIQRTEQGDSAMYLCASRHGTGELFFGEGSRLTVL.

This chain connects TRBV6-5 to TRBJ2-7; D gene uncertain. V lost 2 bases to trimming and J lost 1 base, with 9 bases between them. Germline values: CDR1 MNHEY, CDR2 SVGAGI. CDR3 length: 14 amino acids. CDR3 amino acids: CASSYRPESYEQYF. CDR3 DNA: TGTGCCAGCAGTTACCGGCCGGAGTCCTACGAGCAGTACTTC.